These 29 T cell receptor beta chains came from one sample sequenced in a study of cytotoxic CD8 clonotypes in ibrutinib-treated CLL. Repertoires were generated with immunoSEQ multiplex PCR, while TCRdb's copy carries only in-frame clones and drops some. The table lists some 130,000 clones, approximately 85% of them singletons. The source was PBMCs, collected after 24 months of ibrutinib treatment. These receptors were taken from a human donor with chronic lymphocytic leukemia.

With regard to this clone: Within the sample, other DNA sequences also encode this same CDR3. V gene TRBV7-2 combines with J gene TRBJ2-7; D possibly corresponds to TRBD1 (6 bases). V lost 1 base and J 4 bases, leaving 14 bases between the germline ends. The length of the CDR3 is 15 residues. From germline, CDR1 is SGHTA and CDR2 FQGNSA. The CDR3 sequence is CASSLGQGTVYEQYF. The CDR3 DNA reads TGTGCCAGCAGCTTAGGTCAGGGGACCGTGTACGAGCAGTACTTC.

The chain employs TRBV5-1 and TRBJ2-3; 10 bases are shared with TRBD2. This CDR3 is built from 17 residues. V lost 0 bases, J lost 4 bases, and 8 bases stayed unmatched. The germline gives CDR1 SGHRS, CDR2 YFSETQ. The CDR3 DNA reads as TGCGCCAGCAGCTTGGGGAGGAGCGGGGGGGCCGCAGATACGCAGTATTTT. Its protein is CASSLGRSGGAADTQYF.

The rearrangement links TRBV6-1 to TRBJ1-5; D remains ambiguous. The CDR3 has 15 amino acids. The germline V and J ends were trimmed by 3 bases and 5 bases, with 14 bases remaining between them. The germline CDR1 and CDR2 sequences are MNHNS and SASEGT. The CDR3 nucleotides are TGTGCCAGCAGTGATAGTTTGTCCGGCGATCAGCCCCAGCATTTT. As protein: CASSDSLSGDQPQHF.

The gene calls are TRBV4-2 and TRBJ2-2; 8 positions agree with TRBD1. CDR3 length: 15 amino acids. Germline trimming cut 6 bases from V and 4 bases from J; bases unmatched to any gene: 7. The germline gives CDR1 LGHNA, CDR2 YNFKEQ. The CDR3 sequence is CASRLGQVGTGELFF. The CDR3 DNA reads TGTGCCAGCAGACTGGGACAGGTGGGCACCGGGGAGCTGTTTTTT.

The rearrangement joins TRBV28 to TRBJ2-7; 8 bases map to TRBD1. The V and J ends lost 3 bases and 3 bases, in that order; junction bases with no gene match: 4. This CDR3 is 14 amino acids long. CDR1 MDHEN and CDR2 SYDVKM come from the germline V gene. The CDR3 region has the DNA TGTGCCAGCAGTTTGCAGGGGGCACACTACGAGCAGTACTTC. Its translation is CASSLQGAHYEQYF.

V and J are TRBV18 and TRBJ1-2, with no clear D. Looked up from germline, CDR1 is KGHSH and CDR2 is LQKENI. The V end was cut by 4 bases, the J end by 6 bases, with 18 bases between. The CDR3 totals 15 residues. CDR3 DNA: TGTGCCAGCTCACTTACAGCGGGGTCCCTGGATGGCTACACCTTC. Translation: CASSLTAGSLDGYTF.

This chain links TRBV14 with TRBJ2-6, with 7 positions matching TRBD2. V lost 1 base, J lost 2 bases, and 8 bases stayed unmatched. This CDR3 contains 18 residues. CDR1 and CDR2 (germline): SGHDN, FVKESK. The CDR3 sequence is CASSQVLAGVTGANVLTF. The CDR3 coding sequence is TGTGCCAGCAGCCAAGTCCTGGCGGGAGTGACTGGGGCCAACGTCCTGACTTTC.

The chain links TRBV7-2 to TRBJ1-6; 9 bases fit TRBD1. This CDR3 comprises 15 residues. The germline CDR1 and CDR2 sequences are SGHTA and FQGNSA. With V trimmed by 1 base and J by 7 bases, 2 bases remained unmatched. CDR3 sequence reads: CASSLVGTGNSPLHF. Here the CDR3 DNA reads TGTGCCAGCAGCTTAGTGGGGACAGGGAATTCACCCCTCCACTTT.

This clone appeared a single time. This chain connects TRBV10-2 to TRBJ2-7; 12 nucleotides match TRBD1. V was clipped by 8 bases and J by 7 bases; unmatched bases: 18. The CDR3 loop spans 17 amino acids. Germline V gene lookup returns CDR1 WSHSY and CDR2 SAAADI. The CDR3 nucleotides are TGCGCCAGCCTAGCCGTCACCGGGACAGGGGGCTTAAAAGAGCAGTACTTC. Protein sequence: CASLAVTGTGGLKEQYF.

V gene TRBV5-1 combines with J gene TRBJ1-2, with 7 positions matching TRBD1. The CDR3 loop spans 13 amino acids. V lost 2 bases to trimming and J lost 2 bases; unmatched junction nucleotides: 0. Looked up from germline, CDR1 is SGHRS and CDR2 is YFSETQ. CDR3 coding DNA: TGCGCCAGCAGCTTACAGGGGAACTATGGCTACACCTTC. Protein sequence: CASSLQGNYGYTF.

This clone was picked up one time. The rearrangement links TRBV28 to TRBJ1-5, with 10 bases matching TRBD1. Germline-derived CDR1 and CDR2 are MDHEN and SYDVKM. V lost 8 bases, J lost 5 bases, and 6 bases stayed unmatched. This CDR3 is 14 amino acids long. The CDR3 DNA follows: TGTGCCAGCGGACAGGGGGAGAGCTATCAGCCCCAGCATTTT. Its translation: CASGQGESYQPQHF.

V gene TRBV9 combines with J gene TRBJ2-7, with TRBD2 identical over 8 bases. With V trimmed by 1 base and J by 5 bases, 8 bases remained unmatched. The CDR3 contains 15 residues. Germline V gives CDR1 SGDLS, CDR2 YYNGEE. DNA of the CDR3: TGTGCCAGCAGCGTAAGTTTAGCGGGGTCGGACGAGCAGTACTTC. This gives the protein CASSVSLAGSDEQYF.

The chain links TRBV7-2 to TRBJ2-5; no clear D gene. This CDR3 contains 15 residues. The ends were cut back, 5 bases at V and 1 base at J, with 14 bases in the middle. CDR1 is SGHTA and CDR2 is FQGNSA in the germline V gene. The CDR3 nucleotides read TGTGCCAGCAGCCCAGACCCAGCTCGCCAAGAGACCCAGTACTTC. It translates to CASSPDPARQETQYF.

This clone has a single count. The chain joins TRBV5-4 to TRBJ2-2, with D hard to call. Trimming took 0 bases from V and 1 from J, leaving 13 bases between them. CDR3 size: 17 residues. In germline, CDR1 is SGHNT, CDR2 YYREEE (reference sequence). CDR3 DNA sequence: TGTGCCAGCAGCTTGGCCGAGAGGTGGGGGAACACCGGGGAGCTGTTTTTT. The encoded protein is CASSLAERWGNTGELFF.

The CDR3 region is CASSIGISNYGYTF. Written as DNA, the CDR3 is TGTGCCAGTAGTATAGGGATCTCTAACTATGGCTACACCTTC. The rearrangement joins TRBV19 to TRBJ1-2; D unresolved. Trimming pared 1 base from V and 0 bases from J, leaving 6 bases between. Germline-derived CDR1 and CDR2 are LNHDA and SQIVND (reference sequence). The length of the CDR3 is 14 residues.

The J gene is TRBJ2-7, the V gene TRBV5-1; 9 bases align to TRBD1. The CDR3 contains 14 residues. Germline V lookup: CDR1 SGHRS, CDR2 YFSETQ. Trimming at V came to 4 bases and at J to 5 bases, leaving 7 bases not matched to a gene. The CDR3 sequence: CASSPYGTGNEQYF. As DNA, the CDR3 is TGCGCCAGCAGCCCCTATGGGACAGGGAACGAGCAGTACTTC.

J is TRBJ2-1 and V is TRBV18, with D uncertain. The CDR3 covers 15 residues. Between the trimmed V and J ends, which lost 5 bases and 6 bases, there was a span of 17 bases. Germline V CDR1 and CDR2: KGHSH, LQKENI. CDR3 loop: CASSFGRPPLNEQFF. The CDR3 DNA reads TGTGCCAGCTCATTCGGACGGCCACCCCTCAATGAGCAGTTCTTC.

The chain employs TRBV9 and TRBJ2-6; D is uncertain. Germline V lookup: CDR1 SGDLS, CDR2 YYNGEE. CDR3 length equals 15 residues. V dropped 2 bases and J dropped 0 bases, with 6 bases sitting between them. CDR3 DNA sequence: TGTGCCAGCAGCGTGCAGGACTCTGGGGCCAACGTCCTGACTTTC. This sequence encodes CASSVQDSGANVLTF. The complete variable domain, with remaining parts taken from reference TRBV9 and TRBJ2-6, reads DSGVTQTPKHLITATGQRVTLRCSPRSGDLSVYWYQQSLDQGLQFLIQYYNGEERAKGNILERFSAQQFPDLHSELNLSSLELGDSALYFCASSVQDSGANVLTFGAGSRLTVL.

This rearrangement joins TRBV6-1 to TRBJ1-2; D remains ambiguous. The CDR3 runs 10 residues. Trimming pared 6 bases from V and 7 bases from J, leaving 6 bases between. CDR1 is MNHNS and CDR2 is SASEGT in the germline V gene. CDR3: CASSLRGYTF. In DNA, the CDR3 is TGTGCCAGCAGCTTGCGTGGCTACACCTTC.

CDR3 amino acids: CASSVAGSYEQYF. CDR3 sequence (DNA): TGTGCCAGCAGCGTTGCCGGATCCTACGAGCAGTACTTC. The gene calls are TRBV9 and TRBJ2-7, with unresolved D. Germline values: CDR1 SGDLS, CDR2 YYNGEE. The V gene lost 2 bases and the J gene lost 1 base, with 7 bases spanning the gap. CDR3 length: 13 residues. The full variable domain, in which reference TRBV9 and TRBJ2-7 provide the parts outside the CDR3, is DSGVTQTPKHLITATGQRVTLRCSPRSGDLSVYWYQQSLDQGLQFLIQYYNGEERAKGNILERFSAQQFPDLHSELNLSSLELGDSALYFCASSVAGSYEQYFGPGTRLTVT.

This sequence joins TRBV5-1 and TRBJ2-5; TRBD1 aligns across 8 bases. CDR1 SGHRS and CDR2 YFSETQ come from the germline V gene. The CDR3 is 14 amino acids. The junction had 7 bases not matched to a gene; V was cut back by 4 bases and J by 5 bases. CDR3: CASSTTGDRETQYF. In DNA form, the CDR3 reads TGCGCCAGCAGCACGACAGGGGATCGGGAGACCCAGTACTTC.

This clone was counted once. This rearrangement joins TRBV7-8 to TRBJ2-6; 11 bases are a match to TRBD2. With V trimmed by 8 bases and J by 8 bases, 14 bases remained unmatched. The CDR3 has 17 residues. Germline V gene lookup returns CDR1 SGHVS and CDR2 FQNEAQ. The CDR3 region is CASRRSGTSGLTNVLTF. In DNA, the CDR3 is TGTGCCAGCCGTCGTTCCGGGACTAGCGGTCTGACCAACGTCCTGACTTTC.

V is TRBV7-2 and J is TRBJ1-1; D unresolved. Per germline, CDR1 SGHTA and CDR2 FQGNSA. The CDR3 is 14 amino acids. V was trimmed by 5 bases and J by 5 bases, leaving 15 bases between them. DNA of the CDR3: TGTGCCAGCAGCACCTTATTTCAAGGGACTGAAGCTTTCTTT. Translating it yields CASSTLFQGTEAFF.

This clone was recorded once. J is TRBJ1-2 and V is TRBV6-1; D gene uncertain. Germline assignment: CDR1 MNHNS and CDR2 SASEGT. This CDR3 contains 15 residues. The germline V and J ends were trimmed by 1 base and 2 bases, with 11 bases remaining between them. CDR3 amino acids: CASSEGVAGNYGYTF. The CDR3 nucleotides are TGTGCCAGCAGTGAAGGTGTCGCGGGGAACTATGGCTACACCTTC.

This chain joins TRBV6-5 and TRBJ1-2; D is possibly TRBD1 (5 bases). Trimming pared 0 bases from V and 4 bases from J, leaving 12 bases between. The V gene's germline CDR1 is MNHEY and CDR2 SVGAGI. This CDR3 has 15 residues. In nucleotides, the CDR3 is TGTGCCAGCAGTTACTCGATCGGCGGGGGCTATGGCTACACCTTC. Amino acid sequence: CASSYSIGGGYGYTF.

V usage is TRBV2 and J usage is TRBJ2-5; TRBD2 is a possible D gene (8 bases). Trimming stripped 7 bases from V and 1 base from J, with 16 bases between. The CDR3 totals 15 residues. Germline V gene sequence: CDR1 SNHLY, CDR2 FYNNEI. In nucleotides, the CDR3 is TGTGCCAGCAAGGGGGCGGGGGGCCCCCAAGAGACCCAGTACTTC. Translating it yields CASKGAGGPQETQYF.

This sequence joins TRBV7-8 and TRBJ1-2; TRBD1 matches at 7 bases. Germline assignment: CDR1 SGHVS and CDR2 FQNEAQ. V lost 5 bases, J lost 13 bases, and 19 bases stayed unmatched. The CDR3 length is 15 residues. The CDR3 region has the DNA TGTGCCAGCAGCCCCCGAACGGGGACAGCTATATCGCCCACCTTC. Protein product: CASSPRTGTAISPTF.

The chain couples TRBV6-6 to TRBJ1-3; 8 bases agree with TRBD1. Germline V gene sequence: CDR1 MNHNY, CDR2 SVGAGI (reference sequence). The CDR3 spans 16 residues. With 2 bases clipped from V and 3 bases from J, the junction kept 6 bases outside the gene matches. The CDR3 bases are TGTGCCAGCAGTTACGGGCAGGGGGCAAGTGGAAACACCATATATTTT. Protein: CASSYGQGASGNTIYF.

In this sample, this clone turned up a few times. The CDR3 spells CASREQGAGGEQYF. The CDR3, as DNA: TGTGCCAGCAGGGAACAGGGGGCGGGTGGCGAGCAGTACTTC. The chain is built from TRBV6-5 and TRBJ2-7, with TRBD1 matching 9 bases. This CDR3 has 14 amino acids. Germline V lookup: CDR1 MNHEY, CDR2 SVGAGI. V gave up 6 bases and J gave up 6 bases; unmatched junction bases: 9.